One sample yielded the 19 T cell receptor beta chains listed below, sequenced in a study of blood T cell repertoires in COVID-19. Assay: immunoSEQ multiplex PCR; the TCRdb copy retains only in-frame clones and omits some. The sample gives over 95,000 clones, more than 75% of which show up once; 3% to 3.5% is in the top ten. Specimen: peripheral blood. The origin of the receptors is a man aged 35 to 55 with acute or convalescent COVID-19.

J is TRBJ1-5 and V is TRBV5-8; tentative D call: TRBD1 (5 bases). This CDR3 comprises 15 residues. Between the trimmed V and J ends, which lost 4 bases and 0 bases, there was a span of 11 bases. Germline CDR1 and CDR2: SGHTS and YDEGEE. CDR3 protein: CASSRGASSNQPQHF. The CDR3 DNA reads as TGTGCCAGCAGCCGCGGGGCTAGTAGCAATCAGCCCCAGCATTTT.

The V and J genes are TRBV10-3 and TRBJ2-7; D is possibly TRBD1 (5 bases). Germline values: CDR1 ENHRY, CDR2 SYGVKD. V dropped 8 bases and J dropped 3 bases, with 11 bases sitting between them. The length of the CDR3 is 12 residues. CDR3 nucleotide sequence: TGTGCCATCTCCCCCGACAGCTACGAGCAGTACTTC. Amino acids: CAISPDSYEQYF.

V and J are TRBV3-1 (or the pseudogene TRBV3-2) and TRBJ2-2; no reliable D call. The CDR3 contains 16 residues. CDR1 and CDR2 from the germline V gene are LGHDT and YNNKEL (reference sequence). V was cut by 0 bases and J by 2 bases, with 10 bases left in between. The CDR3 bases are TGTGCCAGCAGCCAAGAGCCTAGAGCCAACACCGGGGAGCTGTTTTTT. It encodes CASSQEPRANTGELFF.

The J gene is TRBJ1-2, the V gene TRBV9, with a tentative D call TRBD1 (5 bases). The length of the CDR3 is 13 residues. CDR1 is SGDLS and CDR2 is YYNGEE in the germline V gene. The V end was cut by 2 bases, the J end by 1 base, with 6 bases between. The DNA for the CDR3 is TGTGCCAGCAGCGTCCAGGGTAACTATGGCTACACCTTC. Translation gives CASSVQGNYGYTF.

The rearrangement uses TRBV6-1 and TRBJ2-5; TRBD2 matches at 12 bases. This CDR3 has 15 amino acids. Germline V gene lookup returns CDR1 MNHNS and CDR2 SASEGT. The trim removed 2 bases at V and 2 bases at J, leaving 0 bases unmatched. The CDR3 protein is CASSELAGGQETQYF. The DNA of the CDR3 is TGTGCCAGCAGTGAACTAGCGGGGGGGCAAGAGACCCAGTACTTC.

V usage is TRBV5-1 and J usage is TRBJ2-7; 7 nucleotides align to TRBD1. V gave up 0 bases and J gave up 2 bases; unmatched junction bases: 8. The CDR3 has 16 amino acids. CDR1 and CDR2 (germline): SGHRS, YFSETQ. DNA for the CDR3: TGCGCCAGCAGCTTGGGAACAGGGGCCCAGGCCTACGAGCAGTACTTC. As protein: CASSLGTGAQAYEQYF.

The CDR3 protein is CASSPRLVSYEQYF. CDR3 in DNA: TGTGCCAGCAGCCCCAGACTAGTTTCCTACGAGCAGTACTTC. V gene TRBV9 combines with J gene TRBJ2-7, with D maybe TRBD2 (6 bases). The CDR3 spans 14 residues. CDR1 and CDR2 (germline): SGDLS, YYNGEE. Trimming took 4 bases from V and 1 from J, leaving 12 bases between them.

The rearrangement joins TRBV29-1 to TRBJ1-4; D may be TRBD1 (6 bases). Per germline, CDR1 SQVTM and CDR2 ANQGSEA. The CDR3 is 13 amino acids. V lost 6 bases and J lost 8, with 16 bases in between. CDR3 sequence reads: CSVMTGVGEKLFF. The CDR3 bases are TGCAGCGTAATGACAGGTGTTGGAGAAAAACTGTTTTTT.

This clone was seen once. V gene TRBV19 combines with J gene TRBJ2-3; 15 bases align to TRBD2. Germline-derived CDR1 and CDR2 are LNHDA and SQIVND (reference sequence). The CDR3 runs to 17 residues. Germline trimming cut 9 bases from V and 2 bases from J; bases unmatched to any gene: 9. The CDR3 DNA sequence: TGTGCCAGCCAGGGACTAGCGGGGGGCGAATACACAGATACGCAGTATTTT. Protein sequence: CASQGLAGGEYTDTQYF.

This sequence joins TRBV2 and TRBJ1-2; D is undetermined. The V gene's germline CDR1 is SNHLY and CDR2 FYNNEI. V lost 7 bases, J lost 4 bases, and 10 bases lay in between. The CDR3 sequence is 12 residues long. CDR3 nucleotides: TGTGCCAGCATCGATCGTAGCTATGGCTACACCTTC. It specifies CASIDRSYGYTF. Full variable domain (missing parts from reference TRBV2 and TRBJ1-2): EPEVTQTPSHQVTQMGQEVILRCVPISNHLYFYWYRQILGQKVEFLVSFYNNEISEKSEIFDDQFSVERPDGSNFTLKIRSTKLEDSAMYFCASIDRSYGYTFGSGTRLTVV.

This clone was picked up one time. This chain uses TRBV27 with TRBJ2-2; 10 bases agree with TRBD1. V lost 5 bases to trimming and J lost 5 bases; unmatched junction nucleotides: 5. CDR3 size: 15 residues. Per the germline V gene, CDR1 is MNHEY and CDR2 is SMNVEV (reference sequence). CDR3 residues: CASSPTGGGTGELFF. The CDR3 region has the DNA TGTGCCAGCAGTCCGACAGGGGGCGGGACCGGGGAGCTGTTTTTT.

The V and J genes are TRBV10-1 and TRBJ2-2; a weak D match, TRBD1 (6 bases). V lost 1 base and J lost 2, with 11 bases in between. Germline V gives CDR1 WNHNN, CDR2 SYGVQD (reference sequence). This CDR3 region has 16 residues. CDR3 loop: CASSELVTGNTGELFF. The CDR3 nucleotides are TGCGCCAGCAGTGAGTTGGTGACAGGAAACACCGGGGAGCTGTTTTTT.

The chain links TRBV18 to TRBJ1-1; 12 nucleotides line up with TRBD1. V lost 3 bases, J lost 11 bases, and 7 bases stayed unmatched. This CDR3 spans 14 amino acids. Germline loops: CDR1 KGHSH, CDR2 LQKENI. The CDR3 is CASSPQGQGASAFF. Here the CDR3 DNA reads TGTGCCAGCTCACCCCAGGGACAGGGGGCGTCTGCTTTCTTT.

This clone was detected once. The rearrangement joins TRBV21-1 to TRBJ1-2. TRBV21-1 is a listed pseudogene. CDR3 length: 16 residues. The CDR3 region has the DNA TGTGCCAGCAGCAAAGACGGGGGGCAGGCGATCTATGGCTACACCTTC. This encodes CASSKDGGQAIYGYTF.

CDR3 nucleotides: TGTGCCAGCAGTTTAATGGGCCAGGGAGAGCAGTACTTC. Protein: CASSLMGQGEQYF. The chain has TRBV27 and TRBJ2-7; possible D gene TRBD1, 5 bases. Germline assignment: CDR1 MNHEY and CDR2 SMNVEV (reference sequence). The CDR3 is made up of 13 amino acids. Deletions cut 2 bases from V and 7 bases from J, with 12 bases between.

The rearrangement uses TRBV9 and TRBJ2-4, with 8 bases matching TRBD1. The CDR3 length is 16 residues. Germline V gene data show CDR1 as SGDLS and CDR2 as YYNGEE. V was clipped by 4 bases and J by 0 bases; unmatched bases: 6. The CDR3 DNA reads TGTGCCAGCAGCTCAGGACAGGGAGAAGCCAAAAACATTCAGTACTTC. Its protein is CASSSGQGEAKNIQYF.

The chain combines TRBV5-1 with TRBJ2-7, with 9 bases matching TRBD1. Germline assignment: CDR1 SGHRS and CDR2 YFSETQ. The CDR3 is 14 residues long. Trimming took 4 bases from V and 4 from J; bases not matched to a gene: 6. CDR3: CASSIRDRAYEQYF. The CDR3 DNA follows: TGCGCCAGCAGCATCCGGGACAGGGCGTACGAGCAGTACTTC.

The rearrangement joins TRBV30 to TRBJ2-5; 10 bases agree with TRBD1. The CDR3 loop spans 14 amino acids. The germline V gene has CDR1 GTSNPN and CDR2 SVGIG (reference sequence). J was trimmed by 3 bases and V by 2 bases; bases with no gene match: 3. The CDR3 nucleotides are TGTGCCTGGAGTCTGGGACAGGGGAAAGAGACCCAGTACTTC. Protein sequence: CAWSLGQGKETQYF.

V is TRBV7-8 and J is TRBJ2-5, with a weak D call TRBD1 (6 bases). V dropped 5 bases and J dropped 0 bases, with 7 bases sitting between them. Germline CDR1 and CDR2: SGHVS and FQNEAQ. This CDR3 region has 13 residues. The CDR3 here is CASSRDNQETQYF. In DNA, the CDR3 is TGTGCCAGCAGCCGGGACAACCAAGAGACCCAGTACTTC.